Sequencing of this TCR beta chain was carried out in a study of beta chain features in type 1 diabetes. Study results and limitations: Sampled from patients, naive, central memory and Treg TCRB repertoires appeared more similar than those sampled from healthy donors. Type 1 diabetes patients had moderately but significantly shorter TCRB CDR3s in all four CD4+ subsets.

This clone was recorded once. The antigen remains unidentified. The single heparinised draw taken from each donor contained around 100 mL of blood on average. CD4+ naive, central memory, regulatory and stem cell-like memory subsets were isolated by sorting on CD45RO/CCR7/CD25/CD127/CD95/CD27. Expressed TCRB transcripts were sequenced after all isolated RNA was converted to cDNA. Only in-frame clones appear in the TCRdb table, and some are missing; sequencing was by immunoSEQ multiplex PCR. This sample has 40,000 or so clones, with about 51% found just once. CDR1 and CDR2 (germline): SGDLS, YYNGEE. The CDR3 loop spans 15 amino acids. V was clipped by 4 bases and J by 0 bases, with 12 bases between them.

This receptor was taken from a woman aged 18-29 years in good health. The chain employs TRBV9 and TRBJ2-3, with a possible D match to TRBD1 (5 bases). What was sequenced was Tregs from blood. The CDR3 region has the DNA TGTGCCAGCAGCCTCAGGGTAATTAGCACAGATACGCAGTATTTT. Protein sequence: CASSLRVISTDTQYF.